This T cell receptor beta chain was captured by sequencing in a study of cytomegalovirus exposure and HLA in healthy donors. Overall study findings and caveats: TCR clusters originating in the first cohort tended to co-occur in the 120 validation repertoires, according to a later analysis. Altogether, 160 or so TCR beta chains were recorded as cytomegalovirus-associated.

Sequencing used immunoSEQ multiplex PCR; TCRdb keeps in-frame clones, though not all of them. The profile covers 150,000 to 200,000 clones, with roughly 82% appearing a single time and more than 1.2% taken by the ten largest. The CDR3 covers 15 residues. The ends lost 5 bases at V and 7 bases at J; junction bases unmatched: 8. Germline assignment: CDR1 SGHVS and CDR2 FQNEAQ. Separate from the 666-subject first cohort was the 120-subject validation cohort, to which the donors belonged. This clone came up a few times. Its antigen remains unidentified. This TCR was recovered from a woman under 30 in good health and CMV-seronegative. Sequences were obtained from PBMCs. The chain carries TRBV7-8 and TRBJ1-6; 7 bases are a match to TRBD1. This CDR3 is CASSPWGQQNSPLHF. For the CDR3, the DNA is TGTGCCAGCAGCCCATGGGGACAGCAGAATTCACCCCTCCACTTT. The full variable domain, with the rest looked up from reference TRBV7-8 and TRBJ1-6, is GAGVSQSPRYKVAKRGQDVALRCDPISGHVSLFWYQQALGQGPEFLTYFQNEAQLDKSGLPSDRFFAERPEGSVSTLKIQRTQQEDSAVYLCASSPWGQQNSPLHFGNGTRLTVT.